These T cell receptor beta chains were read from a single sample in a study of cytomegalovirus exposure and HLA in healthy donors. TCRdb's copy holds only in-frame clones and misses some; the assay was immunoSEQ multiplex PCR. The sample holds about 120,000 clones, approximately 78% seen once. Sequenced sample: PBMCs. Receptors originate from a woman in her thirties or forties in good health and CMV-seropositive. Each CDR3 is given without its conserved first and last residue. Each record gives: V gene, J gene, CDR3 protein.

TRBV6-1,TRBJ1-6,ASSEHRGLKDSPLH
TRBV9,NA,ASSVAGGKENEQY
TRBV5-1,TRBJ2-1,ASSLTTGTSYNEQF
TRBV5-4,TRBJ1-5,ASSRQGNNQPQH
TRBV5-1,TRBJ1-1,ASSSDPTGNQVAF
TRBV5-8,TRBJ1-5,ASSGGRYQPQH
TRBV6-5,TRBJ2-7,ASSYLQGSSYEQY
TRBV6-6,TRBJ2-1,ASSYVGGWSYNEQF
TRBV6-1,TRBJ1-4,ASSEGGQGYEKLF
TRBV9,TRBJ1-2,ASSDRGLNGYT
TRBV7-2,TRBJ1-5,ASSLSGVSSQPQH
TRBV9,TRBJ2-1,ASSKGAGVWDEQF
TRBV19,TRBJ2-1,ASSMTSYNEQF
TRBV11-2,TRBJ2-7,ASSPWGGSSYEQY
TRBV19,TRBJ2-7,ASSIAGPSYEQY
TRBV16,TRBJ2-7,ASSLTGDNYEQY
TRBV11-2,TRBJ2-7,ASSSGTGEAYEQY
TRBV5-4,TRBJ1-1,ASSLADRAEAF